Listed below are T cell receptor beta chains from one sample, sequenced in a study of identifying expanded T cells in peripheral blood. The method was immunoSEQ multiplex PCR; TCRdb's version includes in-frame clones alone and lacks a portion of them. The table lists roughly 81,000 clones, roughly 84% of them singletons. Sequenced sample: blood. The receptors were gathered from a person aged 18-70 years in good health. CDR3s include the opening cysteine and the closing phenylalanine or tryptophan. A D gene is named only where the DNA matches it firmly. The size field is filled for only some rows; it gives once, few, many or a size class.

v_gene: TRBV19; d_gene: .; abundance: .; len: 15; j_gene: TRBJ2-3; CDR3nt: TGTGCCAGTAGTATTACTCTCTTGATCACAGATACGCAGTATTTT; CDR3aa: CASSITLLITDTQYF
v_gene: TRBV6-5; d_gene: .; abundance: .; len: 16; j_gene: TRBJ2-7; CDR3nt: TGTGCCAGCAGTTATCTTCGGACATCCTTGCCATCCGAGCAGTACTTC; CDR3aa: CASSYLRTSLPSEQYF
v_gene: TRBV4-2; d_gene: .; abundance: .; len: 15; j_gene: TRBJ2-3; CDR3nt: TGTGCCAGCAGCCAAGAGGGGGCGCCCACAGATACGCAGTATTTT; CDR3aa: CASSQEGAPTDTQYF
v_gene: TRBV7-9; d_gene: .; abundance: .; len: 16; j_gene: TRBJ2-1; CDR3nt: TGTGCCAGCAGCCCACTTTCGGGAGCGGCCTACAATGAGCAGTTCTTC; CDR3aa: CASSPLSGAAYNEQFF
v_gene: TRBV2; d_gene: TRBD1; abundance: .; len: 16; j_gene: TRBJ2-7; CDR3nt: TGTGCCAGCAGTGGGGACAGGGGAGCGGGATCATACGAGCAGTACTTC; CDR3aa: CASSGDRGAGSYEQYF
v_gene: TRBV11-1; d_gene: TRBD2; abundance: .; len: 13; j_gene: TRBJ2-1; CDR3nt: TGTGCCAGCAGCCAGGGACTAGGGGGTGAGCAGTTCTTC; CDR3aa: CASSQGLGGEQFF
v_gene: TRBV9; d_gene: .; abundance: few; len: 14; j_gene: TRBJ1-1; CDR3nt: TGTGCCAGCAGCGTAGTGGGGGGCAATGCTGAAGCTTTCTTT; CDR3aa: CASSVVGGNAEAFF
v_gene: TRBV10-3; d_gene: TRBD1; abundance: .; len: 16; j_gene: TRBJ1-3; CDR3nt: TGTGCCATCACCGAGCCGGGACAGGCCTCTGGAAACACCATATATTTT; CDR3aa: CAITEPGQASGNTIYF
v_gene: TRBV18; d_gene: TRBD1; abundance: .; len: 15; j_gene: TRBJ1-5; CDR3nt: TGTGCCAGCTCAGACGACAGGGAGAGCAATCAGCCCCAGCATTTT; CDR3aa: CASSDDRESNQPQHF
v_gene: TRBV4-1; d_gene: .; abundance: .; len: 15; j_gene: TRBJ2-3; CDR3nt: TGCGCCAGCAGCCTCTTGACCTCCCGGGGTAATACGCAGTATTTT; CDR3aa: CASSLLTSRGNTQYF
v_gene: TRBV6-5; d_gene: .; abundance: few; len: 14; j_gene: TRBJ1-4; CDR3nt: TGTGCCAGCAGTTACTCGGCGGGAAATGAAAAACTGTTTTTT; CDR3aa: CASSYSAGNEKLFF
v_gene: TRBV6-5; d_gene: .; abundance: .; len: 15; j_gene: TRBJ2-7; CDR3nt: TGTGCCAGCAGTCTTCCTGGACAGGGAGGGAACGAGCAGTACTTC; CDR3aa: CASSLPGQGGNEQYF
v_gene: TRBV7-7; d_gene: .; abundance: .; len: 14; j_gene: TRBJ2-3; CDR3nt: TGTGCTAGCAGCCCCATGGACAGCACAGATACGCAGTATTTT; CDR3aa: CASSPMDSTDTQYF
v_gene: TRBV7-3; d_gene: .; abundance: once; len: 13; j_gene: TRBJ1-2; CDR3nt: TGTGCCACCACCCCGTTAGAGGACTATGGCTACACCTTC; CDR3aa: CATTPLEDYGYTF
v_gene: TRBV6-4; d_gene: TRBD1; abundance: .; len: 14; j_gene: TRBJ1-2; CDR3nt: TGTGCCAGCAGTCAAAGACAGGGGGCGACTGGCTACACCTTC; CDR3aa: CASSQRQGATGYTF
v_gene: TRBV27; d_gene: .; abundance: .; len: 14; j_gene: TRBJ2-7; CDR3nt: TGTGCCAGCAGTTTCGGCGGGTACTCCTACGAGCAGTACTTC; CDR3aa: CASSFGGYSYEQYF
v_gene: TRBV7-2; d_gene: .; abundance: .; len: 12; j_gene: TRBJ2-1; CDR3nt: TGTGCCAGCAGCTTAGAGGGCAATGAGCAGTTCTTC; CDR3aa: CASSLEGNEQFF
v_gene: TRBV28; d_gene: .; abundance: .; len: 15; j_gene: TRBJ1-2; CDR3nt: TGTGCCAGCAGTTCCCCCGAAGGGCGGAACTATGGCTACACCTTC; CDR3aa: CASSSPEGRNYGYTF
v_gene: TRBV4-2; d_gene: .; abundance: few; len: 13; j_gene: TRBJ2-5; CDR3nt: TGTGCCAGCAGCCAAGATATTGGGGAGACCCAGTACTTC; CDR3aa: CASSQDIGETQYF
v_gene: TRBV29-1; d_gene: .; abundance: many; len: 14; j_gene: TRBJ2-2; CDR3nt: TGCAGCGCCCCCGGCCAGACGAACACCGGGGAGCTGTTTTTT; CDR3aa: CSAPGQTNTGELFF
v_gene: TRBV19; d_gene: .; abundance: once; len: 12; j_gene: TRBJ2-3; CDR3nt: TGTGCCTCAGGACAGAACACAGATACGCAGTATTTT; CDR3aa: CASGQNTDTQYF
v_gene: TRBV29-1; d_gene: TRBD1; abundance: .; len: 13; j_gene: TRBJ2-7; CDR3nt: TGCAGCGTTGAACCCCAGGGGGCTAACGAGCAGTACTTC; CDR3aa: CSVEPQGANEQYF
v_gene: TRBV5-1; d_gene: .; abundance: .; len: 14; j_gene: TRBJ1-1; CDR3nt: TGCGCCAGCAGCTTGGAACAACTCGACACTGAAGCTTTCTTT; CDR3aa: CASSLEQLDTEAFF
v_gene: TRBV9; d_gene: TRBD2; abundance: .; len: 16; j_gene: TRBJ2-1; CDR3nt: TGTGCCAGCAGCCCCCTAGCGGGAGGGCCATCCAATGAGCAGTTCTTC; CDR3aa: CASSPLAGGPSNEQFF
v_gene: TRBV7-8; d_gene: .; abundance: .; len: 15; j_gene: TRBJ1-4; CDR3nt: TGTGCCAGCAGCTTAGATACGGCAGGGATTAGAGAACTGTTTTTT; CDR3aa: CASSLDTAGIRELFF
v_gene: TRBV19; d_gene: TRBD1; abundance: .; len: 14; j_gene: TRBJ2-7; CDR3nt: TGTGCCAGCACTAACAGGGGTGGGTTGGACGAGCAGTACTTC; CDR3aa: CASTNRGGLDEQYF
v_gene: TRBV29-1; d_gene: .; abundance: few; len: 13; j_gene: TRBJ2-2; CDR3nt: TGCAGCGTTGACAGGGGAGGAACCGGGGAGCTGTTTTTT; CDR3aa: CSVDRGGTGELFF
v_gene: TRBV6-6; d_gene: TRBD2; abundance: .; len: 14; j_gene: TRBJ2-5; CDR3nt: TGTGCCAGCACCGGACTAGCGGGCCAAGAGACCCAGTACTTC; CDR3aa: CASTGLAGQETQYF